Below are 26 T cell receptor beta chains sequenced from a single sample in a study of shared clonotypes between healthy human individuals (dated by TCRdb to the early 2020s). CD8 naive samples were CD45RO-negative cells positively selected for CCR7, giving a CD45RA+CCR7+ population that excluded TemRA cells. The library was built by means of the immunoSEQ multiplex PCR assay. The table comes from immuneACCESS by way of TCRdb, which keeps in-frame sequences with V and J called. Part of the clones is missing from these tables; in studies checked, under half for an unresolved V gene and the rest for unknown reasons. Within this sample are hundreds of thousands of clones, with around 96% of them counted one time only. The top ten hold about 0.21% of the sample. The sample taken for sequencing was naive CD8+ T cells sorted from blood. The meaning of the sample's cell subset or site label: CD45RA+CCR7+. All receptors derive from a man aged 30-40 years in good health.

This CDR3 reads CSVVHAGDETDTQYF. As DNA, the CDR3 is TGCAGCGTTGTTCATGCGGGAGATGAGACAGATACGCAGTATTTT. This rearrangement joins TRBV29-1 to TRBJ2-3, with 7 bases aligning to TRBD2. Germline-derived CDR1 and CDR2 are SQVTM and ANQGSEA. This CDR3 comprises 15 residues. V lost 4 bases and J lost 3; bases outside the gene matches: 10.

The J gene is TRBJ2-5, the V gene TRBV9; 13 positions agree with TRBD2. With 3 bases clipped from V and 2 bases from J, the junction kept 7 bases outside the gene matches. Germline CDR1 SGDLS, CDR2 YYNGEE. The CDR3 has 17 residues. CDR3 sequence reads: CASSAVGLAGVQETQYF. In DNA form, the CDR3 reads TGTGCCAGCAGCGCAGTTGGACTAGCGGGAGTTCAAGAGACCCAGTACTTC.

The V call is TRBV21-1, the J call TRBJ2-7; the listed D gene, TRBD1, was not tested against the DNA. TRBV21-1 is designated a pseudogene. The length of the CDR3 is 19 residues. CDR3 sequence reads: CASTHAGQGLYGGTYEQYF. CDR3 bases: TGTGCCAGCACCCACGCGGGACAGGGACTCTACGGTGGAACGTACGAGCAGTACTTC.

J is TRBJ1-4 and V is TRBV5-1, with 7 bases aligning to TRBD1. The length of the CDR3 is 16 residues. Germline V gene data show CDR1 as SGHRS and CDR2 as YFSETQ. The V segment lost 3 bases and the J segment 2 bases; nucleotides outside the gene matches: 7. CDR3 nucleotides: TGCGCCAGCAGCTCGGAACCGGGACAGACTAATGAAAAACTGTTTTTT. It yields the protein CASSSEPGQTNEKLFF.

This chain joins TRBV27 and TRBJ2-1; 7 nucleotides agree with TRBD1. From germline, CDR1 is MNHEY and CDR2 SMNVEV (reference sequence). The CDR3 has 13 residues. Trimming cost V 6 bases and J 4 bases; bases outside gene matches: 3. The CDR3 sequence is CASRTGRYNEQFF. CDR3 in DNA: TGTGCCAGCAGGACAGGGCGATACAATGAGCAGTTCTTC.

The genes are TRBV29-1 and TRBJ2-2, with TRBD2 matching 12 bases. The CDR3 contains 16 residues. V gave up 6 bases and J gave up 4 bases; unmatched junction bases: 9. The germline V gene has CDR1 SQVTM and CDR2 ANQGSEA. The CDR3 nucleotides read TGCAGCGTGGTGGGGCTAGCGGGAGGGGGCACCGGGGAGCTGTTTTTT. It is translated as CSVVGLAGGGTGELFF.

The gene calls are TRBV6-6 and TRBJ2-2; either TRBD1 or TRBD2 may supply D (5 bases each). Trimming took 10 bases from V and 0 from J, leaving 18 bases between them. CDR3 length: 16 amino acids. CDR1 MNHNY and CDR2 SVGAGI come from the germline V gene (reference sequence). CDR3 amino acids: CATTIRESANTGELFF. In DNA form, the CDR3 reads TGTGCCACTACAATCAGGGAGTCGGCGAACACCGGGGAGCTGTTTTTT.

CDR3 bases: TGTGCCAGTAGTATAGGGGCAGCGTCCTACGAGCAGTACTTC. Encoded protein: CASSIGAASYEQYF. The rearrangement links TRBV19 to TRBJ2-7; the D is unclear. This CDR3 is 14 amino acids long. The V gene lost 1 base and the J gene lost 1 base, with 8 bases spanning the gap. Germline loops: CDR1 LNHDA, CDR2 SQIVND (reference sequence).

This sequence joins TRBV28 and TRBJ2-1; 8 bases are a match to TRBD1. Germline V CDR1 and CDR2: MDHEN, SYDVKM. This CDR3 region has 16 residues. Trimming removed 5 bases from V and 8 bases from J; junction bases left unmatched: 14. The CDR3: CASSVLGTGGRDEQFF. The CDR3 DNA follows: TGTGCCAGCAGTGTTCTAGGGACAGGAGGCCGGGATGAGCAGTTCTTC.

This chain links TRBV4-1 with TRBJ2-7; no clear D. CDR1 is MGHRA and CDR2 is YSYEKL in the germline V gene. Trimming took off 0 bases at V and 2 bases at J, with 17 bases between the two ends. The CDR3 has 17 amino acids. The CDR3 spells CASSQDDENFGAYEQYF. Here the CDR3 DNA reads TGCGCCAGCAGCCAAGATGATGAGAATTTTGGGGCCTACGAGCAGTACTTC.

The J gene is TRBJ1-2, the V gene TRBV7-9; 7 bases map to TRBD1. CDR3 length: 13 residues. The V gene end was trimmed by 4 bases and the J gene end by 6 bases; junction bases not matched to a gene: 5. Germline-derived CDR1 and CDR2 are SEHNR and FQNEAQ (reference sequence). Written as DNA, the CDR3 is TGTGCCAGCAGCTCCGGGACAGAGGATGGCTACACCTTC. This translates into CASSSGTEDGYTF.

The chain uses TRBV4-1 and TRBJ2-7; maybe TRBD2 (5 bases). The germline V gene encodes CDR1 MGHRA and CDR2 YSYEKL. The CDR3 totals 14 residues. The ends were cut back, 0 bases at V and 4 bases at J, with 10 bases in the middle. This chain's CDR3 is CASSQEPSGYEQYF. CDR3 nucleotide sequence: TGCGCCAGCAGCCAAGAACCCAGCGGATACGAGCAGTACTTC.

The rearrangement joins TRBV5-1 to TRBJ2-7, with D possibly being TRBD1 (5 bases). The CDR3 spans 12 residues. V lost 2 bases, J lost 5 bases, and 8 bases lay in between. Germline V CDR1 and CDR2: SGHRS, YFSETQ. The CDR3 DNA reads TGCGCCAGCAGCTTTGCAGGGAACGAGCAGTACTTC. It specifies CASSFAGNEQYF.

This chain uses TRBV7-6 with TRBJ1-1; TRBD1 might be the D (6 bases). V was pared by 4 bases and J by 10 bases, with 16 bases between. The CDR3 spans 13 residues. The germline V gene has CDR1 SGHVS and CDR2 FNYEAQ. CDR3 in amino acids: CASSSPDSDGAFF. In DNA form, the CDR3 reads TGTGCCAGCAGCTCACCGGACAGTGATGGAGCTTTCTTT.

The CDR3 reads CASSLWAETQYF. DNA for the CDR3: TGTGCCAGCAGCTTATGGGCAGAGACCCAGTACTTC. The chain has TRBV11-2 and TRBJ2-5, with unresolved D. Trimming removed 2 bases at V and 4 bases at J, with 5 bases between. The CDR3 is 12 amino acids. Germline assignment: CDR1 SGHAT and CDR2 FQNNGV. Using reference TRBV11-2 and TRBJ2-5 for the parts outside the CDR3, the full variable domain is EAGVAQSPRYKIIEKRQSVAFWCNPISGHATLYWYQQILGQGPKLLIQFQNNGVVDDSQLPKDRFSAERLKGVDSTLKIQPAKLEDSAVYLCASSLWAETQYFGPGTRLLVL.

The chain carries TRBV27 and TRBJ2-7, with 12 positions matching TRBD2. Trimming at V came to 4 bases and at J to 2 bases, leaving 6 bases not matched to a gene. The CDR3 consists of 16 residues. In germline, CDR1 is MNHEY, CDR2 SMNVEV (reference sequence). DNA for the CDR3: TGTGCCAGCAGTTCCAGACTAGCGGGAGTCGCCTACGAGCAGTACTTC. The encoded protein is CASSSRLAGVAYEQYF.

In the case of this clone: This sample also contains other DNA sequences that code for the same CDR3. This chain uses TRBV6-5 with TRBJ2-2; D gene unclear. The CDR3 spans 12 residues. Germline V gene sequence: CDR1 MNHEY, CDR2 SVGAGI. The V gene lost 3 bases and the J gene lost 7 bases, with 6 bases spanning the gap. The CDR3: CASSYGGGELFF. In DNA form, the CDR3 reads TGTGCCAGCAGTTATGGTGGCGGGGAGCTGTTTTTT.

The genes are TRBV28 and TRBJ2-7; D may be TRBD2 (6 bases). CDR1 and CDR2 from the germline V gene are MDHEN and SYDVKM. Trimming cost V 10 bases and J 2 bases, with 15 bases left between them. This CDR3 has 13 residues. The CDR3 spells CATSGLSAYEQYF. CDR3 in DNA: TGTGCCACCTCGGGACTGTCAGCCTACGAGCAGTACTTC.

This chain uses TRBV11-2 with TRBJ2-2, with D unclear. The germline V gene encodes CDR1 SGHAT and CDR2 FQNNGV. This CDR3 contains 16 residues. V was cut by 5 bases and J by 0 bases, with 13 bases left in between. CDR3 residues: CASSPTLGTNTGELFF. Here the CDR3 DNA reads TGTGCCAGCAGCCCGACCTTGGGCACGAACACCGGGGAGCTGTTTTTT.

The chain has TRBV18 and TRBJ2-1; TRBD2 is a possible D gene (6 bases). CDR1 KGHSH and CDR2 LQKENI come from the germline V gene. The CDR3 sequence is 15 residues long. V dropped 1 base and J dropped 2 bases, with 9 bases sitting between them. In DNA form, the CDR3 reads TGTGCCAGCTCACCACGGCGGGACCCCTACAATGAGCAGTTCTTC. Amino acid sequence: CASSPRRDPYNEQFF.

The CDR3 region has the DNA TGCGCCAGCAGCGCGGGGAGCTCCTACGAGCAGTACTTC. The encoded protein is CASSAGSSYEQYF. This sequence joins TRBV4-3 and TRBJ2-7, with TRBD2 as a possible D gene (6 bases). Germline loops: CDR1 LGHNA, CDR2 YSLEER. CDR3 size: 13 residues. Between the trimmed V and J ends, which lost 5 bases and 0 bases, there was a span of 8 bases.

This chain joins TRBV13 and TRBJ2-7; 13 positions match TRBD2. J lost 9 bases, V lost 4 bases, and 6 bases had no gene match. The CDR3 is made up of 14 amino acids. The germline V gene encodes CDR1 PRHDT and CDR2 FYEKMQ (reference sequence). The DNA for the CDR3 is TGTGCCAGCAGCTCAGGACTAGCGGGGGACGGGCAGTACTTC. Residues: CASSSGLAGDGQYF.

This chain connects TRBV27 to TRBJ2-7; D remains ambiguous. The CDR3 extends over 13 amino acids. The V end was cut by 4 bases, the J end by 3 bases, with 10 bases between. Germline assignment: CDR1 MNHEY and CDR2 SMNVEV (reference sequence). This CDR3 is CASSWTARYEQYF. The CDR3 bases are TGTGCCAGCAGTTGGACGGCCCGCTACGAGCAGTACTTC.

The CDR3, as DNA: TGCGCCAGCAGCCAAGGGCAGGCAGATACGCAGTATTTT. Translation: CASSQGQADTQYF. This chain joins TRBV4-1 and TRBJ2-3; D remains ambiguous. The CDR3 spans 13 residues. V lost 1 base and J 4 bases, leaving 6 bases between the germline ends. The germline gives CDR1 MGHRA, CDR2 YSYEKL.

The V call is TRBV7-8, the J call TRBJ2-7; 14 positions match TRBD2. J gave up 2 bases and V 5 bases, and 5 bases lay outside the gene matches. The CDR3 contains 16 residues. Germline loops: CDR1 SGHVS, CDR2 FQNEAQ. As DNA, the CDR3 is TGTGCCAGCAGCCACGGGACTAGCGGGAGTGCCTACGAGCAGTACTTC. Protein sequence: CASSHGTSGSAYEQYF.

The chain carries TRBV5-6 and TRBJ2-6; TRBD1 matches 9 bases. Germline CDR1 and CDR2: SGHDT and YYEEEE. V lost 0 bases, J lost 1 base, and 5 bases stayed unmatched. The CDR3 totals 18 residues. CDR3 DNA sequence: TGTGCCAGCAGCTTGGCCGGGACAGGGTGGTCTGGGGCCAACGTCCTGACTTTC. This translates into CASSLAGTGWSGANVLTF.